This section outlines one TCR beta chain sequence together with its context. What it recognizes is unknown. The genes and germline here are from mouse. From the germline J gene comes the end of the CDR3, since the read stops 1 residue before it. The time point: mouse harvest day 14 after allogeneic transplant. The graft held 10^6 splenic CD5+ T cells and 10^7 T-cell-depleted bone marrow cells. Tissues came from B6→BALB/c major-mismatch GVHD mice at day 7 or 14. The CDR3 contains 14 residues. Germline CDR1 is KGHPV and CDR2 is FQNQEV (reference sequence). J gave up 7 bases and V 1 base, and 3 bases lay outside the gene matches. The sample comes from a study of tissue T cells after allogeneic stem cell transplantation. Study-level points and caveats: Blood and spleen captured only part of the tissue TCR repertoire. Within patients, tissue anatomy strongly shaped TCR repertoire composition.

CDR3 sequences, V/J genes, frequencies and template counts came from survey-depth TCRbeta sequencing. Sequencing used immunoSEQ multiplex PCR; TCRdb keeps in-frame clones, though not all of them. The table includes 7,500 to 9,000 clones, over 30% detected once. The sample was skin. The origin of this receptor is a female BALB/c mouse given C57BL/6 T cells with graft-versus-host disease after an allogeneic hematopoietic cell transplant. This chain uses TRBV26 with TRBJ2-1; 8 bases agree with TRBD2. CDR3 in amino acids: CASSLWGGGAEQFF. CDR3 DNA (partial): TGTGCCAGCAGTCTGTGGGGGGGCGGAGCTGAGCAGTTC.